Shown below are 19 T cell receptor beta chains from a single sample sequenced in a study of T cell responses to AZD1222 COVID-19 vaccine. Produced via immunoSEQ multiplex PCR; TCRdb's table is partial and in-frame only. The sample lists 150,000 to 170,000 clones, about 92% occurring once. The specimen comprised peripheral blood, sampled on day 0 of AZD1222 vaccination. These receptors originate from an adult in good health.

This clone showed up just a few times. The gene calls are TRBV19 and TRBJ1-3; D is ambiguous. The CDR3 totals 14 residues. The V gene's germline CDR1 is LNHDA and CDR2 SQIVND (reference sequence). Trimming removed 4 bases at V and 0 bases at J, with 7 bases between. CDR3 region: CASSTTLSGNTIYF. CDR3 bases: TGTGCCAGTAGTACAACCCTCTCTGGAAACACCATATATTTT.

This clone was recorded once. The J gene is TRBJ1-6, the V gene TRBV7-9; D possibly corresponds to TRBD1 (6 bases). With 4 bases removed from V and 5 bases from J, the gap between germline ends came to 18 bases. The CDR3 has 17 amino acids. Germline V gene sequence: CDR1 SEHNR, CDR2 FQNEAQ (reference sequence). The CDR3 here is CASSSKPGEGNNSPLHF. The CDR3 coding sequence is TGTGCCAGCAGCTCGAAACCAGGGGAGGGGAATAATTCACCCCTCCACTTT.

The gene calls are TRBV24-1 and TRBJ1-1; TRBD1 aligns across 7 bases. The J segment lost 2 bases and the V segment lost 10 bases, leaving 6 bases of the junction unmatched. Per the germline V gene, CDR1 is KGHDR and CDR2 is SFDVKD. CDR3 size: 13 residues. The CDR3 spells CATQGQPNTEAFF. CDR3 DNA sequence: TGTGCCACTCAGGGACAGCCTAACACTGAAGCTTTCTTT.

CDR3 loop: CASSLGLAETQYF. The CDR3 DNA reads as TGTGCCAGCAGCTTGGGACTAGCGGAGACCCAGTACTTC. The V gene is TRBV7-3, the J gene TRBJ2-5, with 10 bases fitting TRBD2. V was pared by 3 bases and J by 5 bases, with 0 bases of the junction left unmatched. Germline CDR1 reads SGHTA; CDR2 reads FQGTGA. The CDR3 covers 13 residues. Looking up the rest from reference TRBV7-3 and TRBJ2-5 gives the full variable domain: GAGVSQTPSNKVTEKGKYVELRCDPISGHTALYWYRQSLGQGPEFLIYFQGTGAADDSGLPNDRFFAVRPEGSVSTLKIQRTERGDSAVYLCASSLGLAETQYFGPGTRLLVL.

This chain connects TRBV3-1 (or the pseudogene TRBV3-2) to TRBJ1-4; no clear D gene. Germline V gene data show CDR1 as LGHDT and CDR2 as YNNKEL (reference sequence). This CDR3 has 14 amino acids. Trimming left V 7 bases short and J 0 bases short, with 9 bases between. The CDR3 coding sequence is TGTGCCAGCACCATGCAAGCAACTAATGAAAAACTGTTTTTT. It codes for CASTMQATNEKLFF.

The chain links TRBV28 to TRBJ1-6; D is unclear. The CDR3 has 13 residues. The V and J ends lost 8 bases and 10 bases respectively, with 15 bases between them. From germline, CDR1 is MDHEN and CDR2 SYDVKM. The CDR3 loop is CASGGRRYSPLHF. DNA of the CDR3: TGTGCCAGCGGAGGGCGACGTTACTCACCCCTCCACTTT.

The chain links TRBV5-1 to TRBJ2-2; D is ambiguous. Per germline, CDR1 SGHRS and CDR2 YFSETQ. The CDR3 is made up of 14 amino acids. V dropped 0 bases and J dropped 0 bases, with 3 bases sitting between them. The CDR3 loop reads CASSLDANTGELFF. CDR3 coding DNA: TGCGCCAGCAGCTTGGACGCGAACACCGGGGAGCTGTTTTTT.

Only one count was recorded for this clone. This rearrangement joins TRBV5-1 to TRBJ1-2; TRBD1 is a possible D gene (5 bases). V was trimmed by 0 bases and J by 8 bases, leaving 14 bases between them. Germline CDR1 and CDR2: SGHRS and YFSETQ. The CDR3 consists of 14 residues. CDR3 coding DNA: TGCGCCAGCAGCTTGGTTGGAGGGGAGAAGGGCTACACCTTC. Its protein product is CASSLVGGEKGYTF.

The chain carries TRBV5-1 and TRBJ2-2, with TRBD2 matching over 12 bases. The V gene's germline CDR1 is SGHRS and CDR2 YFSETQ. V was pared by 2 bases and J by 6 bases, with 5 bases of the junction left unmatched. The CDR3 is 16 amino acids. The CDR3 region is CASSFKTSGSPGELFF. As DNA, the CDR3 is TGCGCCAGCAGCTTTAAGACTAGCGGGAGTCCCGGGGAGCTGTTTTTT.

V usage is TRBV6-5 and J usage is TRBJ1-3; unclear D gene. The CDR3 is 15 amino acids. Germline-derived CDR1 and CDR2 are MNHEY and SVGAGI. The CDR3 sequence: CGSHTGRLSGNTIYF. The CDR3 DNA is TGTGGAAGCCACACGGGCAGACTCTCTGGAAACACCATATATTTT.

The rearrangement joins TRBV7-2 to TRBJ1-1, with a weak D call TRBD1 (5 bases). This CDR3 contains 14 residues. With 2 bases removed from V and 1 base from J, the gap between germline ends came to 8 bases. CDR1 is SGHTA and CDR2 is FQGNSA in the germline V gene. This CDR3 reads CASSLSRGNTEAFF. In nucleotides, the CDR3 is TGTGCCAGCAGCTTAAGTAGGGGGAACACTGAAGCTTTCTTT.

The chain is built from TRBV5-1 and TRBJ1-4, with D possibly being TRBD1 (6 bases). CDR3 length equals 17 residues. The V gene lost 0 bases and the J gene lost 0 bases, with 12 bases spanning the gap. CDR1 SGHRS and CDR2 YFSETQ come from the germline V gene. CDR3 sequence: CASSLARGQPTNEKLFF. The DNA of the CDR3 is TGCGCCAGCAGCTTGGCCCGTGGACAGCCAACTAATGAAAAACTGTTTTTT.

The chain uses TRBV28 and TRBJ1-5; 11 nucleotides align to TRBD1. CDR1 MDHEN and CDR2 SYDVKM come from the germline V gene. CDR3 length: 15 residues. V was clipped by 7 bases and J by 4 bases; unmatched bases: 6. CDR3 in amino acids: CASMEGQGENQPQHF. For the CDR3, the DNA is TGTGCCAGCATGGAGGGACAGGGGGAAAATCAGCCCCAGCATTTT.

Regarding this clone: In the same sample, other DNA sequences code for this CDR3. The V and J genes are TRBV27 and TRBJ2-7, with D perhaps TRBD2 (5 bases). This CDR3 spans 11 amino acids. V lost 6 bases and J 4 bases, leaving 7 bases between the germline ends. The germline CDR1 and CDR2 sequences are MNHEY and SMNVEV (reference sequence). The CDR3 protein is CASRRGYEQYF. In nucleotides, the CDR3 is TGTGCCAGCAGACGGGGTTACGAGCAGTACTTC.

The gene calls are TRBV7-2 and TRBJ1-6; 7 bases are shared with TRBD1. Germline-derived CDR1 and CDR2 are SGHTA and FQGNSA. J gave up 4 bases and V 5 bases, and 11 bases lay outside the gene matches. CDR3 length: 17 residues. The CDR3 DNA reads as TGTGCCAGCAGCCCTCAACCCGACAGGGAGTATAATTCACCCCTCCACTTT. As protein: CASSPQPDREYNSPLHF.

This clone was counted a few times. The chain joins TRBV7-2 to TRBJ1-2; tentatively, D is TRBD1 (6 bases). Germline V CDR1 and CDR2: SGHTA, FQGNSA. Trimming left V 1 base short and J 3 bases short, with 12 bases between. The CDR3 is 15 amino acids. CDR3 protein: CASSLDRGAYYGYTF. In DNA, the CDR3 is TGTGCCAGCAGCTTAGATCGGGGGGCCTACTATGGCTACACCTTC.

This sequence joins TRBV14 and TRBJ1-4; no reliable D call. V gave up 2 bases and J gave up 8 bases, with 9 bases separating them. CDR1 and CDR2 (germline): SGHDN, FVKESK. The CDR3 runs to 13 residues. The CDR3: CASSQRVGEKLFF. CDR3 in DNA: TGTGCCAGCAGCCAAAGGGTAGGGGAAAAACTGTTTTTT.

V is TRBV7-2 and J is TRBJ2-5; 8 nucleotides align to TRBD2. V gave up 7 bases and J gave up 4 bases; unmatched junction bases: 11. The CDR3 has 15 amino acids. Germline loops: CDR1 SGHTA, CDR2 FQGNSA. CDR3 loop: CASTSGAGGRETQYF. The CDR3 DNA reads TGTGCCAGCACCTCTGGGGCGGGGGGCCGAGAGACCCAGTACTTC.

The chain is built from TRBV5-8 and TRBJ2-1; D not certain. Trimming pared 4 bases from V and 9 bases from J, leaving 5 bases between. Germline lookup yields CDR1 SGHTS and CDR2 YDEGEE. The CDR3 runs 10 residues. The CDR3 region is CASSLSEQFF. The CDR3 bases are TGTGCCAGCAGCCTGAGTGAGCAGTTCTTC.